The next 27 T cell receptor beta chains were all read from a single sample in a study of blood T cell repertoires in COVID-19. Sequencing was performed with immunoSEQ multiplex PCR; in TCRdb, only in-frame clones are kept and a portion is missing. The sample consists of 130,000 to 150,000 clones, roughly 84% of them appearing once. Input material: PBMCs or T cells enriched from blood (not recorded which). The receptor set was obtained from a man aged 35 to 55 with acute COVID-19.

This chain links TRBV30 with TRBJ2-5; the match to TRBD1 covers 8 bases. CDR3 length equals 14 residues. The V gene end was trimmed by 3 bases and the J gene end by 5 bases; junction bases not matched to a gene: 8. The V gene's germline CDR1 is GTSNPN and CDR2 SVGIG (reference sequence). CDR3 in amino acids: CAWRSETGVETQYF. The CDR3 region has the DNA TGTGCCTGGAGATCAGAGACAGGGGTGGAGACCCAGTACTTC.

The chain uses TRBV18 and TRBJ2-2; D possibly corresponds to TRBD1 (6 bases). The CDR3 sequence is 16 residues long. Germline-derived CDR1 and CDR2 are KGHSH and LQKENI. Trimming took off 3 bases at V and 7 bases at J, with 18 bases between the two ends. CDR3: CASSPTSQGFGGELFF. CDR3 DNA sequence: TGTGCCAGCTCACCCACTTCACAGGGATTCGGCGGGGAGCTGTTTTTT.

The rearrangement links TRBV11-3 to TRBJ2-5, with D maybe TRBD2 (5 bases). The germline gives CDR1 SGHNT, CDR2 YENEEA. Between the trimmed V and J ends, which lost 6 bases and 5 bases, there was a span of 19 bases. The CDR3 runs 15 residues. The CDR3 bases are TGTGCCAGCAGTCGGGGAGTGGGTGAGCCGGAGACCCAGTACTTC. Its protein is CASSRGVGEPETQYF.

For the CDR3, the DNA is TGTGCCAGCAGACAGGGGAGCACCGGGGAGCTGTTTTTT. Translating gives CASRQGSTGELFF. The chain recombines TRBV9 with TRBJ2-2, with 7 bases that match TRBD1. Per germline, CDR1 SGDLS and CDR2 YYNGEE. With 5 bases clipped from V and 4 bases from J, the junction kept 2 bases outside the gene matches. The CDR3 runs 13 residues.

The rearrangement uses TRBV5-8 and TRBJ2-1; 7 bases agree with TRBD1. CDR1 SGHTS and CDR2 YDEGEE come from the germline V gene. CDR3 size: 16 residues. Trimming removed 3 bases from V and 2 bases from J; junction bases left unmatched: 8. The CDR3: CASSSGQVATYNEQFF. The CDR3, as DNA: TGTGCCAGCAGCTCCGGACAGGTCGCGACCTACAATGAGCAGTTCTTC. The full variable domain, with the rest looked up from reference TRBV5-8 and TRBJ2-1, is EAGVTQSPTHLIKTRGQQATLRCSPISGHTSVYWYQQALGLGLQFLLWYDEGEERNRGNFPPRFSGRQFPNYSSELNVNALELEDSALYLCASSSGQVATYNEQFFGPGTRLTVL.

This CDR3 reads CASSQGGLAGGYQETQYF. Here the CDR3 DNA reads TGTGCCAGCAGCCAAGGGGGACTAGCGGGGGGCTATCAAGAGACCCAGTACTTC. The V call is TRBV3-1 (or the pseudogene TRBV3-2), the J call TRBJ2-5, with 15 bases lining up with TRBD2. This CDR3 has 18 amino acids. The junction had 5 bases not matched to a gene; V was cut back by 1 base and J by 2 bases. Germline CDR1 reads LGHDT; CDR2 reads YNNKEL (reference sequence).

The genes are TRBV2 and TRBJ2-2; 10 bases match TRBD2. Germline CDR1 reads SNHLY; CDR2 reads FYNNEI. The CDR3 totals 13 residues. The J segment lost 7 bases and the V segment lost 8 bases, leaving 4 bases of the junction unmatched. DNA of the CDR3: TGTGCCAGCGTAGCGGGAGGTCTCGGGGAGCTGTTTTTT. Translation: CASVAGGLGELFF.

This chain links TRBV9 with TRBJ2-1; 10 bases are a match to TRBD2. CDR3 size: 16 residues. Germline CDR1 SGDLS, CDR2 YYNGEE. J was trimmed by 8 bases and V by 0 bases; bases with no gene match: 8. This chain's CDR3 is CASSVAKRGGLDEQFF. The CDR3 DNA is TGTGCCAGCAGCGTAGCTAAGCGGGGGGGCCTCGATGAGCAGTTCTTC.

This sequence joins TRBV5-1 and TRBJ2-1; 14 positions match TRBD2. This CDR3 is built from 18 residues. The junction had 13 bases not matched to a gene; V was cut back by 3 bases and J by 8 bases. Germline V gives CDR1 SGHRS, CDR2 YFSETQ. CDR3 in amino acids: CASSSRGTSGRGYDEQFF. CDR3 coding DNA: TGCGCCAGCAGCTCAAGAGGGACTAGCGGGAGAGGGTACGATGAGCAGTTCTTC.

V usage is TRBV5-6 and J usage is TRBJ1-3; no clear D gene. The CDR3 sequence is 14 residues long. Trimming left V 3 bases short and J 5 bases short, with 12 bases between. The germline CDR1 and CDR2 sequences are SGHDT and YYEEEE. As DNA, the CDR3 is TGTGCCAGCAGCTCAGGATTAGATCGAAACACCATATATTTT. This encodes CASSSGLDRNTIYF.

V usage is TRBV9 and J usage is TRBJ2-2; the D is unclear. The CDR3 is made up of 14 amino acids. Per germline, CDR1 SGDLS and CDR2 YYNGEE. V lost 4 bases, J lost 5 bases, and 12 bases lay in between. CDR3: CASSPLELTGELFF. DNA for the CDR3: TGTGCCAGCAGCCCTCTGGAGCTGACCGGGGAGCTGTTTTTT.

This chain links TRBV10-2 with TRBJ2-1; D gene unclear. CDR1 WSHSY and CDR2 SAAADI come from the germline V gene. The V end lost 3 bases, the J end lost 5 bases, and 11 bases lay between the germline ends. This CDR3 region has 14 residues. In DNA, the CDR3 is TGCGCCAGCAGTGATATAACCACTCACAATGAGCAGTTCTTC. Its protein is CASSDITTHNEQFF.

The chain is built from TRBV4-1 and TRBJ2-7, with 7 bases aligning to TRBD2. J lost 2 bases, V lost 8 bases, and 21 bases had no gene match. CDR3 length: 18 residues. Germline lookup yields CDR1 MGHRA and CDR2 YSYEKL. The CDR3 DNA sequence: TGCGCCAGCCGTTTATCCGGGACTACGTCCCCACGGGCCTACGAGCAGTACTTC. Its protein product is CASRLSGTTSPRAYEQYF.

The genes are TRBV5-1 and TRBJ1-6; 9 nucleotides agree with TRBD1. The germline CDR1 and CDR2 sequences are SGHRS and YFSETQ. J gave up 11 bases and V 0 bases, and 6 bases lay outside the gene matches. The CDR3 covers 15 residues. The CDR3 sequence: CASSLAGQGRTPLHF. The CDR3, as DNA: TGCGCCAGCAGCTTGGCCGGACAGGGGAGGACACCCCTCCACTTT.

The chain combines TRBV5-6 with TRBJ2-3; a possible D gene is TRBD1 (5 bases). Germline values: CDR1 SGHDT, CDR2 YYEEEE. Deletions cut 5 bases from V and 0 bases from J, with 7 bases between. The CDR3 runs to 13 residues. The CDR3 DNA reads TGTGCCAGCAGTTGGGGCAGCACAGATACGCAGTATTTT. This encodes CASSWGSTDTQYF.

This chain links TRBV15 with TRBJ1-4; D unclear. The V end lost 1 base, the J end lost 3 bases, and 9 bases lay between the germline ends. This CDR3 region has 15 residues. Germline values: CDR1 LNHNV, CDR2 YYDKDF (reference sequence). As DNA, the CDR3 is TGTGCCACCAGCAGAGCCTTCCGAGCTAATGAAAAACTGTTTTTT. Translating gives CATSRAFRANEKLFF.

The rearrangement uses TRBV2 and TRBJ2-2; no reliable D call. V lost 2 bases to trimming and J lost 7 bases, with 11 bases between them. CDR3 length equals 14 residues. Germline CDR1 reads SNHLY; CDR2 reads FYNNEI. CDR3 in amino acids: CASSESRRIGELFF. CDR3 DNA: TGTGCCAGCAGTGAAAGCCGTCGAATCGGGGAGCTGTTTTTT.

This clone has a handful of counts. The J gene is TRBJ2-4, the V gene TRBV6-5, with TRBD1 matching 9 bases. The germline gives CDR1 MNHEY, CDR2 SVGAGI. V shed 10 bases, J shed 6 bases, and the junction held 4 bases outside the gene matches. This CDR3 has 12 residues. This chain's CDR3 is CATRTGANIQYF. Written as DNA, the CDR3 is TGTGCCACCCGGACAGGGGCAAACATTCAGTACTTC.

V usage is TRBV12-3 or TRBV12-4 and J usage is TRBJ1-2, with 7 bases identical to TRBD1. Trimming cost V 10 bases and J 8 bases; bases outside gene matches: 7. The CDR3 totals 11 residues. The CDR3 loop is CATRGGGGYTF. The CDR3 DNA sequence: TGTGCCACCAGGGGGGGAGGGGGCTACACCTTC.

This clone occurred once. Written as DNA, the CDR3 is TGTGCCAGTAGTATAAGCGGCTATAATTCACCCCTCCACTTT. Its protein is CASSISGYNSPLHF. The chain uses TRBV19 and TRBJ1-6; D not resolved. V lost 2 bases to trimming and J lost 3 bases, with 5 bases between them. Germline CDR1 is LNHDA and CDR2 is SQIVND (reference sequence). The CDR3 is 14 amino acids.

The rearrangement links TRBV6-5 to TRBJ1-5; no firm D call. CDR1 MNHEY and CDR2 SVGAGI come from the germline V gene. CDR3 length: 15 amino acids. Trimming removed 5 bases from V and 6 bases from J, with 17 bases in between. The CDR3 coding sequence is TGTGCCAGCAGTCTTCCTTCCTTGGTGCGTCAGCCCCAGCATTTT. Amino acids: CASSLPSLVRQPQHF.

The rearrangement links TRBV5-5 to TRBJ2-7, with D perhaps matching TRBD2 (5 bases). Trimming cost V 1 base and J 5 bases, with 19 bases left between them. CDR1 and CDR2 from the germline V gene are SGHKS and YYEKEE (reference sequence). The CDR3 is made up of 16 amino acids. The CDR3 nucleotides read TGTGCCAGCAGCTTGTCAGAGGGCCTACTTAGGAACGAGCAGTACTTC. Its protein product is CASSLSEGLLRNEQYF.

The genes are TRBV5-1 and TRBJ1-3; 8 bases match TRBD1. The CDR3 loop spans 15 amino acids. V shed 4 bases and J 9 bases; nucleotides not matched to a gene: 12. From germline, CDR1 is SGHRS and CDR2 YFSETQ. The chain's CDR3 is CASSAGQGEAGTIYF. CDR3 coding DNA: TGCGCCAGCAGCGCCGGACAGGGAGAGGCGGGCACCATATATTTT. Supplemented by reference TRBV5-1 and TRBJ1-3, the full variable domain reads KAGVTQTPRYLIKTRGQQVTLSCSPISGHRSVSWYQQTPGQGLQFLFEYFSETQRNKGNFPGRFSGRQFSNSRSEMNVSTLELGDSALYLCASSAGQGEAGTIYFGEGSWLTVV.

The chain employs TRBV2 and TRBJ2-2; the D is unclear. The germline CDR1 and CDR2 sequences are SNHLY and FYNNEI. CDR3 size: 14 residues. V was shortened by 7 bases and J by 1 base, with 10 bases between the two germline ends. CDR3 DNA: TGTGCCAGCAAGCGAACGGTGAACACCGGGGAGCTGTTTTTT. Translating gives CASKRTVNTGELFF.

The chain recombines TRBV27 with TRBJ1-6, with unresolved D. Germline CDR1 reads MNHEY; CDR2 reads SMNVEV (reference sequence). The germline V and J ends were trimmed by 5 bases and 10 bases, with 15 bases remaining between them. This CDR3 has 14 residues. The CDR3 loop is CASSAAGFHSPLHF. The CDR3 DNA reads as TGTGCCAGCAGTGCGGCGGGGTTTCACTCACCCCTCCACTTT.

This rearrangement joins TRBV7-7 to TRBJ2-5, with a possible D match to TRBD2 (7 bases). The length of the CDR3 is 15 residues. The V end lost 5 bases, the J end lost 7 bases, and 20 bases lay between the germline ends. Germline assignment: CDR1 SSHAT and CDR2 FNYEAQ (reference sequence). This CDR3 is CASSHEGGVIRTQYF. CDR3 coding DNA: TGTGCCAGCAGCCACGAGGGGGGGGTAATTCGGACCCAGTACTTC.

The chain recombines TRBV3-1 (or the pseudogene TRBV3-2) with TRBJ2-2; 8 nucleotides agree with TRBD2. The CDR3 has 16 amino acids. Germline trimming cut 9 bases from V and 4 bases from J; bases unmatched to any gene: 13. Germline V gene sequence: CDR1 LGHDT, CDR2 YNNKEL (reference sequence). The chain's CDR3 is CASKSGTRGGTGELFF. The CDR3 nucleotides are TGTGCCAGTAAATCCGGGACTAGAGGCGGCACCGGGGAGCTGTTTTTT.